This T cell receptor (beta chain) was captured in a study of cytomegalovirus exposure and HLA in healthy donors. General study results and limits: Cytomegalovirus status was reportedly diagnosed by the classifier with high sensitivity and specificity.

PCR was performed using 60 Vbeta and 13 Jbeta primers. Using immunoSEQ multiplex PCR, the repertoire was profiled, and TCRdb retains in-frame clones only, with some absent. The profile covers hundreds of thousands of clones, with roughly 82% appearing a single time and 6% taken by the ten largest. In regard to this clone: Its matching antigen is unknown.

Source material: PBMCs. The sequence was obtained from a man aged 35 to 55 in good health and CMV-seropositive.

The CDR3 bases are TGTGCCAGCAGTGAAAGAGCGATTCCTAGCGGGGGCTCCTACGAGCAGTACTTC. Its protein product is CASSERAIPSGGSYEQYF. V usage is TRBV6-1 and J usage is TRBJ2-7; TRBD2 matches 10 bases. Per germline, CDR1 MNHNS and CDR2 SASEGT. This CDR3 contains 18 residues. V trimming: 2 bases; J trimming: 0 bases; junction bases outside the gene matches: 10.